A selection of T cell receptor beta chains follows, all from one sample in a study of identical twins. TCRdb reanalysed the 5' RACE reads using MiXCR and keeps one entry per CDR3 protein. The table records roughly 1.6 million distinct CDR3 sequences, 25% to 35% of them present only once. Sequencing was performed on cord blood. All receptors derive from a newborn girl in good health. Both conserved end residues are part of each CDR3. The D gene is left open where the match is weak. Expanded clones are given a class, and other clones once, few, many or no size at all.

j_gene: TRBJ1-5
d_gene: NA
v_gene: TRBV25-1
abundance: NA
CDR3nt: TGTGCCAGCAGTGCCCATGGACTTTCACGACATCAGCCCCAGCATTTT
CDR3aa: CASSAHGLSRHQPQHF

j_gene: TRBJ1-1
d_gene: NA
v_gene: TRBV20-1
abundance: NA
CDR3nt: TGCAGTGCTAGAAAGGGAGGAGGGATGAGGCCTGCCATGAACACTGGAGCTTTCTTT
CDR3aa: CSARKGGGMRPAMNTGAFF

j_gene: TRBJ2-1
d_gene: TRBD2
v_gene: TRBV9
abundance: NA
CDR3nt: TGTGCCAGCAGCCCAGCTAGCGGAACCCGGTCCTACAATGAGCAGTTCTTC
CDR3aa: CASSPASGTRSYNEQFF

j_gene: TRBJ1-2
d_gene: TRBD1
v_gene: TRBV7-2
abundance: few
CDR3nt: TGTGCCAGCAGCTTAGATTCCACCGGGACAGGTCGCGTCTTAGGCTACACCTTC
CDR3aa: CASSLDSTGTGRVLGYTF

j_gene: TRBJ2-7
d_gene: TRBD1
v_gene: TRBV29-1
abundance: few
CDR3nt: TGCAGCGTTGAAGTGGGGTTGGGACAGGGCTACGAGCAGTACTTC
CDR3aa: CSVEVGLGQGYEQYF

j_gene: TRBJ1-2
d_gene: NA
v_gene: TRBV12-3/TRBV12-4
abundance: many
CDR3nt: TGTGCCAGCAGCGTTGTGGAAAGAGTCGGCTATGGCTACACCTTC
CDR3aa: CASSVVERVGYGYTF

j_gene: TRBJ2-1
d_gene: NA
v_gene: TRBV6-1
abundance: NA
CDR3nt: TGTGCCAGCAGTGAATTCAGCTACAATGAGAAGTTCTTC
CDR3aa: CASSEFSYNEKFF

j_gene: TRBJ1-2
d_gene: NA
v_gene: TRBV20-1
abundance: many
CDR3nt: TGCAGTGCTAGGACGGACGGGGGCGACTATGGCTACACCTTC
CDR3aa: CSARTDGGDYGYTF

j_gene: TRBJ1-1
d_gene: NA
v_gene: TRBV6-5
abundance: NA
CDR3nt: TGTGCCAGCAGTTACGTCCCCAGGGGAACCCTGCTCACTGAAGCTTTCTTT
CDR3aa: CASSYVPRGTLLTEAFF

j_gene: TRBJ2-7
d_gene: NA
v_gene: TRBV6-5
abundance: NA
CDR3nt: TGTGCCAGCAGCAACAGACGGACTGCCACCTACGAGCAGTACTTC
CDR3aa: CASSNRRTATYEQYF

j_gene: TRBJ2-7
d_gene: NA
v_gene: TRBV20-1
abundance: NA
CDR3nt: TGCAGTGCTAGCCCGGGGCTTAGCTACGAGCAGTACTTC
CDR3aa: CSASPGLSYEQYF

j_gene: TRBJ2-3
d_gene: NA
v_gene: TRBV20-1
abundance: NA
CDR3nt: TGCAGTGGCCAGACCACAGATACGCAGTATTTT
CDR3aa: CSGQTTDTQYF

j_gene: TRBJ2-1
d_gene: NA
v_gene: TRBV3-1
abundance: few
CDR3nt: TGTGCCAGCAGCCAGGGACCGTTCAATGAGCAGTTCTTC
CDR3aa: CASSQGPFNEQFF

j_gene: TRBJ2-6
d_gene: NA
v_gene: TRBV21-1
abundance: few
CDR3nt: TGTGCCAGCAGCAAAAGGAGGTTGGGAGGTGGGGCCAACGTCCTGACTTTC
CDR3aa: CASSKRRLGGGANVLTF

j_gene: TRBJ2-7
d_gene: NA
v_gene: TRBV4-2
abundance: NA
CDR3nt: TGTGCCAGCAGCCAAGTCGCGGCAGGGTCCTACGAGCAGTACTTC
CDR3aa: CASSQVAAGSYEQYF